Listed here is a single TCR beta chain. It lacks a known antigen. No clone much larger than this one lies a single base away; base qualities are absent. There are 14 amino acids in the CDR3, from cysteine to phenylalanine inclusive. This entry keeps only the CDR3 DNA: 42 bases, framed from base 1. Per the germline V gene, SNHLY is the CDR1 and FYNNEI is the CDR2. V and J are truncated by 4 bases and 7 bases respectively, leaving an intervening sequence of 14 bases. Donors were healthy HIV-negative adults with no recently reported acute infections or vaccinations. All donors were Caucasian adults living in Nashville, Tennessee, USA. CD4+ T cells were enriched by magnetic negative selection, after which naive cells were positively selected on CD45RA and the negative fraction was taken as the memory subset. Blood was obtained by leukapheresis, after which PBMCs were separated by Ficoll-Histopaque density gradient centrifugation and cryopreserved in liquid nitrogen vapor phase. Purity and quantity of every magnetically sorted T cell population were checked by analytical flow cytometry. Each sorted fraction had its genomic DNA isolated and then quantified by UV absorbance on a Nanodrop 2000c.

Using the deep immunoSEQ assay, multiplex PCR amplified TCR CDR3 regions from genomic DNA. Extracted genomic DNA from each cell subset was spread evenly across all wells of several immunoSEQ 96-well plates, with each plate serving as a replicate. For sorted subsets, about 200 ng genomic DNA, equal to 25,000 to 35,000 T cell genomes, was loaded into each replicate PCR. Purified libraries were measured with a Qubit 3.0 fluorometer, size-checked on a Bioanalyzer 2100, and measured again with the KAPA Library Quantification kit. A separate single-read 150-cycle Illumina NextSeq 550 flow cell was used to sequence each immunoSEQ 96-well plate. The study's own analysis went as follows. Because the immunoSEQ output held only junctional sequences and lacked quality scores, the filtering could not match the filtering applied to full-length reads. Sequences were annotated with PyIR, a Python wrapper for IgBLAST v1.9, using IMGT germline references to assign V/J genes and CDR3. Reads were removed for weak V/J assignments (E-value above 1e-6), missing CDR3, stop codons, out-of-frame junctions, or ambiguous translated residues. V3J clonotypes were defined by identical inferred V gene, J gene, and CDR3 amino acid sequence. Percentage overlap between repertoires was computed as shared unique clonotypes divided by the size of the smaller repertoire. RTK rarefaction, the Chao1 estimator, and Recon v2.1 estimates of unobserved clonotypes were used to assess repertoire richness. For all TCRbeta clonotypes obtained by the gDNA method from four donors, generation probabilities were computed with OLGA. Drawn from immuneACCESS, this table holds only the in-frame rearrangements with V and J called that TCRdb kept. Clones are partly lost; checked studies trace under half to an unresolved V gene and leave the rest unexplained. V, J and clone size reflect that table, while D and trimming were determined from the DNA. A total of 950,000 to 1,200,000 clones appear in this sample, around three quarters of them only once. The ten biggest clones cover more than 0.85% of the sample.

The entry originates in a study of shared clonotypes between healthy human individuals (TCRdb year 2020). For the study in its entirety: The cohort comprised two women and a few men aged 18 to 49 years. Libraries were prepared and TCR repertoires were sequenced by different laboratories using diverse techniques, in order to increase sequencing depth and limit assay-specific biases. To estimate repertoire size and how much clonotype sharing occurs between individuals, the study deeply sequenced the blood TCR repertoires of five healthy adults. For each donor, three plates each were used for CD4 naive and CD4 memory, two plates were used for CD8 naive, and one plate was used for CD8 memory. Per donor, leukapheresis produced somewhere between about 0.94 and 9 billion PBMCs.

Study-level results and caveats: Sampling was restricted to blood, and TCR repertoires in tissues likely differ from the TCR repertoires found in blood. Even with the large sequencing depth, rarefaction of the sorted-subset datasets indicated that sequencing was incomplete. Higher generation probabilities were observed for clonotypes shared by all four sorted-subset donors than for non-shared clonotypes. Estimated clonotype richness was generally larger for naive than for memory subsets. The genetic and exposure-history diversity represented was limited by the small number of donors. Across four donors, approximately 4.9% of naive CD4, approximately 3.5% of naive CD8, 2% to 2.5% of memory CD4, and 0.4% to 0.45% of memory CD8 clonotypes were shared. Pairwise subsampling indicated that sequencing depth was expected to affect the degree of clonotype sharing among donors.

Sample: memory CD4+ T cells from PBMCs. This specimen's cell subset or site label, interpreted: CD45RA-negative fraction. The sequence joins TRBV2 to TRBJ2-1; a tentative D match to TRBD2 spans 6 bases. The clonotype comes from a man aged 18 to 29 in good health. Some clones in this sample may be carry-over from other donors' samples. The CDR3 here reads CASSGTTRENEQFF. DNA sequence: TGTGCCAGCAGTGGGACTACCCGGGAGAATGAGCAGTTCTTC.